One and the same sample provided the 18 T cell receptor beta chains below, sequenced in a study of blood T cell repertoires in COVID-19. The method was immunoSEQ multiplex PCR; TCRdb's version includes in-frame clones alone and lacks a portion of them. The data show about 130,000 clones, approximately 82% seen once. Sequencing used peripheral blood. The origin of the receptors is a man aged 40-55 years with active or convalescent COVID-19.

This chain connects TRBV30 to TRBJ1-1, with TRBD1 matching 7 bases. J lost 2 bases, V lost 7 bases, and 7 bases had no gene match. Germline V gene lookup returns CDR1 GTSNPN and CDR2 SVGIG (reference sequence). The CDR3 runs to 13 residues. CDR3 sequence (DNA): TGTGCCTACACCAACAGGGGAAACACTGAAGCTTTCTTT. It specifies CAYTNRGNTEAFF. Full variable domain (missing parts from reference TRBV30 and TRBJ1-1): SQTIHQWPATLVQPVGSPLSLECTVEGTSNPNLYWYRQAAGRGLQLLFYSVGIGQISSEVPQNLSASRPQDRQFILSSKKLLLSDSGFYLCAYTNRGNTEAFFGQGTRLTVV.

Details on this clone: The junction differs from germline at one of its ends, possibly a read error. V and J are TRBV29-1 and TRBJ1-2; TRBD1 matches at 7 bases. Per the germline V gene, CDR1 is SQVTM and CDR2 is ANQGSEA. The CDR3 is made up of 10 amino acids. The CDR3 spells CSVNGQEIYF. The CDR3 DNA follows: TGCAGCGTTAATGGACAGGAGATCTACTTC.

V is TRBV21-1 and J is TRBJ2-6; TRBD1 is taken as the D call from the table, unchecked against the DNA. TRBV21-1 is described as a pseudogene. The CDR3 runs to 15 residues. The CDR3 region has the DNA TGTGCCAGCAGCAAGACAGGGACTGGGGCCAACGTCCTGACTTTC. It translates to CASSKTGTGANVLTF.

V and J are TRBV10-2 and TRBJ1-4; 9 nucleotides align to TRBD1. Germline CDR1 WSHSY, CDR2 SAAADI. The length of the CDR3 is 14 residues. Trimming at V came to 6 bases and at J to 6 bases, leaving 5 bases not matched to a gene. This CDR3 reads CASSTGQGYEKLFF. The DNA of the CDR3 is TGCGCCAGCAGCACGGGACAGGGATATGAAAAACTGTTTTTT.

The gene calls are TRBV29-1 and TRBJ1-5; 7 bases align to TRBD1. Germline values: CDR1 SQVTM, CDR2 ANQGSEA. CDR3 length: 14 amino acids. With 5 bases clipped from V and 1 base from J, the junction kept 5 bases outside the gene matches. The CDR3 reads CSVSTTGSNQPQHF. The CDR3 coding sequence is TGCAGCGTTTCAACGACAGGGAGCAATCAGCCCCAGCATTTT.

The chain couples TRBV11-3 to TRBJ2-3; TRBD1 matches 10 bases. Germline values: CDR1 SGHNT, CDR2 YENEEA. After removal of 8 bases from V and 6 bases from J, the junction contained 11 bases not matched to a gene. The CDR3 consists of 15 residues. This CDR3 is CASAQGLGQGDTQYF. DNA of the CDR3: TGTGCCAGCGCCCAGGGTCTGGGACAGGGGGATACGCAGTATTTT.

CDR3 in DNA: TGTGCCAGCAGCCCTGACAGTGTTAGCAATCAGCCCCAGCATTTT. It codes for CASSPDSVSNQPQHF. V gene TRBV4-2 combines with J gene TRBJ1-5, with a possible D match to TRBD1 (5 bases). Germline V lookup: CDR1 LGHNA, CDR2 YNFKEQ. The CDR3 totals 15 residues. The germline V and J ends were trimmed by 4 bases and 0 bases, with 10 bases remaining between them.

V is TRBV7-9 and J is TRBJ2-1; 8 bases are shared with TRBD1. Trimming removed 0 bases from V and 9 bases from J; junction bases left unmatched: 7. This CDR3 comprises 15 residues. Germline V lookup: CDR1 SEHNR, CDR2 FQNEAQ (reference sequence). The chain's CDR3 is CASSLALPGGGEQFF. The CDR3 bases are TGTGCCAGCAGCTTAGCTCTCCCAGGGGGCGGTGAGCAGTTCTTC.

Turning to this clone: Relative to the germline gene, one junction end is altered; a read error may explain this. The rearrangement links TRBV19 to TRBJ1-5, with a weak D call TRBD1 (5 bases). Per the germline V gene, CDR1 is LNHDA and CDR2 is SQIVND (reference sequence). The CDR3 has 15 amino acids. CDR3 protein: CASSLDMGGDQPQHF. DNA for the CDR3: TGTGCCAGTAGTCTAGATATGGGGGGGGATCAGCCCCAGCATTTT.

The chain uses TRBV2 and TRBJ1-5, with D possibly being TRBD1 (6 bases). There are 16 residues in the CDR3. Germline assignment: CDR1 SNHLY and CDR2 FYNNEI. V lost 4 bases, J lost 4 bases, and 17 bases lay in between. CDR3 sequence reads: CASSGGGGQFNQPQHF. DNA for the CDR3: TGTGCCAGCAGTGGGGGAGGGGGGCAGTTTAATCAGCCCCAGCATTTT.

The V call is TRBV5-1, the J call TRBJ1-1; TRBD1 agrees at 7 bases. This CDR3 has 15 residues. The V and J ends lost 3 bases and 1 base, in that order; junction bases with no gene match: 6. Germline V gene sequence: CDR1 SGHRS, CDR2 YFSETQ. CDR3 residues: CASSSKGAENTEAFF. The CDR3, as DNA: TGCGCCAGCAGCTCGAAGGGGGCGGAGAACACTGAAGCTTTCTTT.

In this sample, this clone is medium-sized. V usage is TRBV5-4 and J usage is TRBJ1-1, with TRBD1 matching 10 bases. This CDR3 region has 15 residues. J lost 2 bases, V lost 5 bases, and 6 bases had no gene match. Germline values: CDR1 SGHNT, CDR2 YYREEE (reference sequence). CDR3 amino acids: CASRDGTGANTEAFF. The CDR3 nucleotides read TGTGCCAGCAGGGACGGGACAGGGGCCAACACTGAAGCTTTCTTT.

This chain uses TRBV27 with TRBJ1-2; 7 bases fit TRBD1. Looked up from germline, CDR1 is MNHEY and CDR2 is SMNVEV (reference sequence). J was trimmed by 1 base and V by 4 bases; bases with no gene match: 9. This CDR3 is built from 16 residues. For the CDR3, the DNA is TGTGCCAGCAGTTCCCGAGGGCCAGGGGGTAACTATGGCTACACCTTC. The encoded protein is CASSSRGPGGNYGYTF.

The chain carries TRBV2 and TRBJ1-2, with D unclear. The V end was cut by 0 bases, the J end by 9 bases, with 8 bases between. Germline CDR1 is SNHLY and CDR2 is FYNNEI. CDR3 size: 12 residues. CDR3 residues: CASSEAGESYTF. CDR3 coding DNA: TGTGCCAGCAGTGAAGCTGGGGAGAGCTACACCTTC.

The V call is TRBV6-5, the J call TRBJ1-1; D not resolved. V dropped 2 bases and J dropped 11 bases, with 18 bases sitting between them. The CDR3 totals 14 residues. The germline gives CDR1 MNHEY, CDR2 SVGAGI. The CDR3 nucleotides read TGTGCCAGCAGTTACGGGCTTAATGGGCCGTGGGCTTTCTTT. This codes for CASSYGLNGPWAFF.

J is TRBJ2-5 and V is TRBV11-2; D may be TRBD2 (7 bases). This CDR3 region has 16 residues. Trimming pared 1 base from V and 2 bases from J, leaving 14 bases between. Germline V lookup: CDR1 SGHAT, CDR2 FQNNGV. For the CDR3, the DNA is TGTGCCAGCAGCTTAGGAGGGGGGGCCACGCAAGAGACCCAGTACTTC. Translation gives CASSLGGGATQETQYF.

The gene calls are TRBV19 and TRBJ1-5; possibly TRBD1 for D (6 bases). V was trimmed by 4 bases and J by 5 bases, leaving 9 bases between them. CDR1 LNHDA and CDR2 SQIVND come from the germline V gene (reference sequence). CDR3 length equals 13 residues. The CDR3 spells CASSTDSYQPQHF. The DNA for the CDR3 is TGTGCCAGTAGTACGGACAGTTATCAGCCCCAGCATTTT. Together with reference TRBV19 and TRBJ1-5, the CDR3 gives the full variable domain: DGGITQSPKYLFRKEGQNVTLSCEQNLNHDAMYWYRQDPGQGLRLIYYSQIVNDFQKGDIAEGYSVSREKKESFPLTVTSAQKNPTAFYLCASSTDSYQPQHFGDGTRLSIL.

The chain carries TRBV7-2 and TRBJ2-5, with a tentative D call TRBD2 (6 bases). V was pared by 5 bases and J by 5 bases, with 12 bases between. The V gene's germline CDR1 is SGHTA and CDR2 FQGNSA. The CDR3 length is 13 residues. The CDR3 here is CASSPWGGETQYF. CDR3 DNA: TGTGCCAGCAGCCCCTGGGGAGGTGAGACCCAGTACTTC.